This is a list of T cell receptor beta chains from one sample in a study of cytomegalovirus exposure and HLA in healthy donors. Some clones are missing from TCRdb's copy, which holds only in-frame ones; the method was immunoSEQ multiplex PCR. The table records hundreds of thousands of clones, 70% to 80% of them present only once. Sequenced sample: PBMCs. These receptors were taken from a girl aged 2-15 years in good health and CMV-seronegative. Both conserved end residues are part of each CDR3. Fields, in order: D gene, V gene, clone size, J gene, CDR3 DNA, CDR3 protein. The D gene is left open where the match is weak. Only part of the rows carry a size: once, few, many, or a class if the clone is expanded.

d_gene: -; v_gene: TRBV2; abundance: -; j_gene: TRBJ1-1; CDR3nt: TGTGCCAGCAATGAGGGGGGTACTGAAGCTTTCTTT; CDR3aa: CASNEGGTEAFF
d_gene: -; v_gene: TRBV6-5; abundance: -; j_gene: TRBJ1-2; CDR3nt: TGTGCCAGCAGTTACTCGTTCAGGGTCCAGGGGGGCTACACCTTC; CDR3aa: CASSYSFRVQGGYTF
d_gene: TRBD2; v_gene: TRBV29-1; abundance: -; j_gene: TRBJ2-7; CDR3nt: TGCAGCGTCGGACTAGCGGGGGGACACGAGCAGTACTTC; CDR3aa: CSVGLAGGHEQYF
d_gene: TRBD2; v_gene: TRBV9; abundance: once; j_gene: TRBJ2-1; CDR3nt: TGTGCCAGCAGCAGGAGCGGGGGGGAATTGGATGAGCAGTTCTTC; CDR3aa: CASSRSGGELDEQFF
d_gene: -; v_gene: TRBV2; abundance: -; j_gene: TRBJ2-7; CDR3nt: TGTGCCAGCAGCCTGTCTAGGTTGGGCGAGCAGTACTTC; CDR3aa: CASSLSRLGEQYF
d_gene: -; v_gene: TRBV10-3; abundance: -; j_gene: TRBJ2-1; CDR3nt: TGTGCCATCAGTGAGTCCCGCGCCGAGGTTCGCAATGAGCAGTTCTTC; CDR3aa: CAISESRAEVRNEQFF
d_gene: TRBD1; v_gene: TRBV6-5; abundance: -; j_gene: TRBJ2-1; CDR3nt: TGTGCCAGCAGTGAACAGGGGGCGGGGGAGGAGCAGTTCTTC; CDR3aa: CASSEQGAGEEQFF
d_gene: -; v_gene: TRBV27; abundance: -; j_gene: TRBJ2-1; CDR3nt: TGTGCCAGCAGTCCAGTGGGGCGTAATTACAATGAGCAGTTCTTC; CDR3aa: CASSPVGRNYNEQFF
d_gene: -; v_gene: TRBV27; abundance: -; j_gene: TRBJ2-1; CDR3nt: TGTGCCAGCAGCGTCCGGGTGGTTACCTACAATGAGCAGTTCTTC; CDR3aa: CASSVRVVTYNEQFF
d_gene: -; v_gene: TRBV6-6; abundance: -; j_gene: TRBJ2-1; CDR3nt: TGTGCCAGCAACCCCACGCCGGAGCGGAAGAATGAGCAGTTCTTC; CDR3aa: CASNPTPERKNEQFF
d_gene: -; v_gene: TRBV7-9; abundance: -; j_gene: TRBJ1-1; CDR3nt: TGTGCCAGCAGGCGGACACCCGGTGAAGCTTTCTTT; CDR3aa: CASRRTPGEAFF
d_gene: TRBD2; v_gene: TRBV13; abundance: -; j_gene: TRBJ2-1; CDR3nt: TGTGCCAGCAGCTTAAGGACTAGCGCGGTCCTACAGTTCTTC; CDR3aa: CASSLRTSAVLQFF
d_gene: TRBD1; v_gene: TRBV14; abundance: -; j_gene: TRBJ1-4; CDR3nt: TGTGCCAGCAGCCAATGGCAGGGGGCCAGCGAAAAACTGTTTTTT; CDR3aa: CASSQWQGASEKLFF
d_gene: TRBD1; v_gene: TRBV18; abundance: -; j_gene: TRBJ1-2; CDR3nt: TGTGCCAGCTCACCCGGAGCGCCGACAGGGGGGGGCGGCTACACCTTC; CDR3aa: CASSPGAPTGGGGYTF
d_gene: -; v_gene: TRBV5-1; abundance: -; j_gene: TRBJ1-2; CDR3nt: TGCGCCAGCAGCCTTGACGGACTAACTAACTATGGCTACACCTTC; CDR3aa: CASSLDGLTNYGYTF
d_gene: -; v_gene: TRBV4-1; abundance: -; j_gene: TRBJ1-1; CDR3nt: TGCGCCAGCAGCCAAGATCACAGAACTGAAGCTTTCTTT; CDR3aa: CASSQDHRTEAFF
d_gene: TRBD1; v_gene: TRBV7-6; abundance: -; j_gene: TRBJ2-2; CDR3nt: TGTGCCAGCAGCTTAAGCCCGGGACAGACGAACACCGGGGAGCTGTTTTTT; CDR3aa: CASSLSPGQTNTGELFF
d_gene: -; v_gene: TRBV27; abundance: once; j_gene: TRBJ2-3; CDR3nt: TGTGCCAGCGCTAGGCTGTCTGATACGCAGTATTTT; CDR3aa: CASARLSDTQYF
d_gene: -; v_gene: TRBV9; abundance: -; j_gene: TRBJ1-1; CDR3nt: TGTGCCAGCAGCGCCCACGGACATACCCCTGAAGCTTTCTTT; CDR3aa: CASSAHGHTPEAFF
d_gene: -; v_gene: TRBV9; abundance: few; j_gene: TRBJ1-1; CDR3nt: TGTGCCAGCAGCCTCACGGGTAACACTGAAGCTTTCTTT; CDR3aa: CASSLTGNTEAFF
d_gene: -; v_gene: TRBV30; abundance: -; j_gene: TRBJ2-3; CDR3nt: TGTGCCTGGAGTGTAGGAGTAGACCGCACAGATACGCAGTATTTT; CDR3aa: CAWSVGVDRTDTQYF
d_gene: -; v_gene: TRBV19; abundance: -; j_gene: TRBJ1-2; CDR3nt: TGTGCCAGTACCATGTCGGGTCCCCTCTATGGCTACACCTTC; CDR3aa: CASTMSGPLYGYTF
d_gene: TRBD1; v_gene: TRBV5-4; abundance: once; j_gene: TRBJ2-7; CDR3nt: TGTGCCAGCAGCTTGGGACAGGGGGAATACGAGCAGTACTTC; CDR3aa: CASSLGQGEYEQYF
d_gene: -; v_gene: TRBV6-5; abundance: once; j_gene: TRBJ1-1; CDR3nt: TGTGCCAGCATGCGGCCACTCGGGTACACTGAAGCTTTCTTT; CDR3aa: CASMRPLGYTEAFF
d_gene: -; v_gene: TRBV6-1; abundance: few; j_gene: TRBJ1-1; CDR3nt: TGTGCCAGCGCCGGGGACTTATCTCCTGAAGCTTTCTTT; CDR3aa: CASAGDLSPEAFF
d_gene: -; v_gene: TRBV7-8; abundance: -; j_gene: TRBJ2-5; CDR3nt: TGTGCCAGCAGCTTACAGGGTACCGCGGAGACCCAGTACTTC; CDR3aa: CASSLQGTAETQYF
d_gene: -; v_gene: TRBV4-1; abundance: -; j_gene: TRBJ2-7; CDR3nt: TGCGCCAGCAGCCAAGCAGGGATCTCCTACGAGCAGTACTTC; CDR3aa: CASSQAGISYEQYF
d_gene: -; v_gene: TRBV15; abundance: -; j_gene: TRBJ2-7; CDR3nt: TGTGCCACCAGCACCTCTAGACAGCACTCCTACGAGCAGTACTTC; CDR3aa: CATSTSRQHSYEQYF
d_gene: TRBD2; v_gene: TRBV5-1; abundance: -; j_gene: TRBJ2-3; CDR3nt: TGCGCCAGCAGCCCCACGGGGGGAGATACGCAGTATTTT; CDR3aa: CASSPTGGDTQYF
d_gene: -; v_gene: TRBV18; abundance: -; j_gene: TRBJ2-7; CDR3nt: TGTGCCAGCTCGCCTGGACTGGAAGTCTACGAGCAGTACTTC; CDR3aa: CASSPGLEVYEQYF